The clone carrying this T cell receptor beta chain was observed a few times. Noted time point: blood at routine non-recurrence follow-up after resection. The record originates from a study of spatial heterogeneity in lung cancer. From the 5' RACE reads, TCRdb called clonotypes with MiXCR, one entry per CDR3 protein. The sample contains 45,000 to 55,000 distinct CDR3 sequences, 10% to 15% of which appear only once. Germline assignment: CDR1 KGHSH and CDR2 LQKENI. Trimming removed 2 bases from V and 12 bases from J, with 14 bases in between. The CDR3 consists of 12 residues. This specimen was PBMCs, taken at follow-up. This sequence was found in a male donor with early-stage non-small cell lung cancer. This rearrangement joins TRBV18 to TRBJ2-7; weak D call: TRBD1 (6 bases). CDR3 loop: CASSPEQGIAYF. The CDR3 bases are TGTGCCAGCTCACCAGAACAGGGTATTGCGTACTTC.